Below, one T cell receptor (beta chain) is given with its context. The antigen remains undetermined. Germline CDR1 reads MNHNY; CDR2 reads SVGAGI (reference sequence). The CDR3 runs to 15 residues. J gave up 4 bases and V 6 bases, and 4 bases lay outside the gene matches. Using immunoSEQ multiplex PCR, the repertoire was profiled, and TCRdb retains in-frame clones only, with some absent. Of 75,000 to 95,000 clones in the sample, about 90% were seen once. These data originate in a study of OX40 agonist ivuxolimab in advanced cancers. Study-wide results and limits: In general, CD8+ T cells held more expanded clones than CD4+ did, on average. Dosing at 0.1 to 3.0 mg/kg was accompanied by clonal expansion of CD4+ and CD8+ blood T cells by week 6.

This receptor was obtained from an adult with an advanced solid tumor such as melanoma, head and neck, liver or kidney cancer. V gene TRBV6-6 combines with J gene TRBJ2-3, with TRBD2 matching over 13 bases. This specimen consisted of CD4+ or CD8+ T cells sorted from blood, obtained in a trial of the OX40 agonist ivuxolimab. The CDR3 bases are TGTGCCAGCAGCAGGACTAGCGGGAGAGCAGATACGCAGTATTTT. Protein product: CASSRTSGRADTQYF.